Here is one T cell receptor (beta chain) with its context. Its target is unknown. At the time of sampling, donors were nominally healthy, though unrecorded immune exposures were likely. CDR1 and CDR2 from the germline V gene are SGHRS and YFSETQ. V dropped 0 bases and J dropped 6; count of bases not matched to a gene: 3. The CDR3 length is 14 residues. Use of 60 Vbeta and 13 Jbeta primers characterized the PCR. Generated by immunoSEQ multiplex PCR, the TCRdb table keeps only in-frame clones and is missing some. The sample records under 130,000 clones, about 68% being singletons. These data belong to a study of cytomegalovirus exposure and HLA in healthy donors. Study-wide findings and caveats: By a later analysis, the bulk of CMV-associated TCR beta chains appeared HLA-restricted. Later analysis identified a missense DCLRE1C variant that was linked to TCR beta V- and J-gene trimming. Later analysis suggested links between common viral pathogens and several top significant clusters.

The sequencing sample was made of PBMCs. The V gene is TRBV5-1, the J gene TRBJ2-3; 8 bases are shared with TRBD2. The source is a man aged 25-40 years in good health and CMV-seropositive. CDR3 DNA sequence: TGCGCCAGCAGCTTGGAGCGGGGGTGGGATACGCAGTATTTT. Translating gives CASSLERGWDTQYF.